The rows below give T cell receptor beta chains drawn from one sample of a study of cytomegalovirus exposure and HLA in healthy donors. Data came from immunoSEQ multiplex PCR; TCRdb stores just in-frame clones and leaves some out. The sample records some 68,000 clones, 96% being singletons. Sequencing input: PBMCs. The receptor set was obtained from a man between 18 and 29 years old in good health and CMV-seronegative. CDR3s include the opening cysteine and the closing phenylalanine or tryptophan. The D gene is left open where the match is weak. Rows give clone size only sometimes, using once, few, many, or a class for an expanded clone.

TRBD1,TRBJ1-2,-,TRBV7-9,CASTQTGNYGYTF,TGTGCCAGCACCCAGACAGGGAACTATGGCTACACCTTC
-,TRBJ2-2,-,TRBV11-2,CASSPRTLNTGELFF,TGTGCCAGCAGCCCGCGGACACTTAACACCGGGGAGCTGTTTTTT
TRBD2,TRBJ2-2,-,TRBV7-3,CASSASGTNTGELFF,TGTGCCAGCAGCGCCAGCGGGACGAACACCGGGGAGCTGTTTTTT
TRBD1,TRBJ2-7,-,TRBV6-5,CASSYSAGGSYEQYF,TGTGCCAGCAGTTACTCCGCAGGGGGATCCTACGAGCAGTACTTC
-,TRBJ2-2,-,TRBV6-5,CASSETKDTGELFF,TGTGCCAGCAGTGAAACAAAAGACACCGGGGAGCTGTTTTTT
TRBD1,TRBJ2-3,-,TRBV27,CASSAPGGVEDTQYF,TGTGCCAGCAGTGCGCCAGGGGGAGTGGAAGATACGCAGTATTTT
-,TRBJ2-3,-,TRBV2,CASTSGPGTRKSTDTQYF,TGTGCCAGCACAAGTGGCCCCGGGACAAGAAAAAGCACAGATACGCAGTATTTT
-,TRBJ2-5,-,TRBV27,CASSLVQGLRAQYF,TGTGCCAGCAGTTTAGTCCAGGGGCTTAGGGCCCAGTACTTC
-,TRBJ2-5,-,TRBV5-6,CASSFMEVQETQYF,TGTGCCAGCAGCTTTATGGAGGTCCAAGAGACCCAGTACTTC
TRBD1,TRBJ1-1,-,TRBV2,CASSGRQGAAFF,TGTGCCAGCAGCGGAAGACAGGGGGCGGCTTTCTTT
TRBD1,TRBJ2-7,-,TRBV6-5,CASSYSRDRGVEQYF,TGTGCCAGCAGTTACTCCCGGGACAGGGGTGTCGAGCAGTACTTC
-,TRBJ2-1,-,TRBV6-1,CASSDSAGFYNEQFF,TGTGCCAGCAGTGATTCGGCAGGGTTCTACAATGAGCAGTTCTTC
-,TRBJ1-1,-,TRBV7-9,CASSLRVGEGTEAFF,TGTGCCAGCAGCCTACGGGTCGGGGAAGGGACTGAAGCTTTCTTT
-,TRBJ2-1,-,TRBV19,CASTRGGSYNEQFF,TGTGCCAGCACAAGGGGGGGGTCCTACAATGAGCAGTTCTTC
TRBD1,TRBJ1-1,-,TRBV2,CASSEDAGGTEAFF,TGTGCCAGCAGTGAAGACGCAGGGGGCACTGAAGCTTTCTTT
-,TRBJ2-3,-,TRBV2,CASRSLRGSTDTQYF,TGTGCCAGCAGGAGCCTTCGCGGGAGCACAGATACGCAGTATTTT
TRBD1,TRBJ1-4,-,TRBV27,CASRRGTAENEKLFF,TGTGCCAGCAGGAGAGGGACAGCCGAAAATGAAAAACTGTTTTTT
TRBD1,TRBJ1-1,-,TRBV9,CASSGQGNTEAFF,TGTGCCAGCAGCGGACAGGGTAACACTGAAGCTTTCTTT
TRBD1,TRBJ1-2,once,TRBV7-9,CASSFGQGANYGYTF,TGTGCCAGCAGCTTCGGACAGGGAGCTAACTATGGCTACACCTTC
-,TRBJ1-1,-,TRBV2,CASRLARGFGAEAFF,TGTGCCAGCCGCCTCGCGCGGGGGTTCGGGGCTGAAGCTTTCTTT
-,TRBJ2-1,-,TRBV27,CASTAEGEGSYNEQFF,TGTGCCAGCACCGCTGAGGGGGAGGGCTCCTACAATGAGCAGTTCTTC
-,TRBJ1-6,-,TRBV5-5,CASSLMEDNSPLHF,TGTGCCAGCAGCTTAATGGAGGACAATTCACCCCTCCACTTT
-,TRBJ1-2,-,TRBV5-1,CASSPGYNYGYTF,TGCGCCAGCAGCCCGGGATATAACTATGGCTACACCTTC
-,TRBJ2-1,-,TRBV6-1,CASRTGAYNEQFF,TGTGCCAGCAGGACAGGAGCCTACAATGAGCAGTTCTTC
TRBD1,TRBJ1-1,-,TRBV27,CASSRDSRLGTEAFF,TGTGCCAGCAGCCGGGACAGCCGTTTGGGCACTGAAGCTTTCTTT
-,TRBJ2-7,-,TRBV19,CASSRTGQPSYEQYF,TGTGCCAGTAGCAGAACCGGACAGCCCTCCTACGAGCAGTACTTC
TRBD1,TRBJ2-1,-,TRBV4-1,CASSQWGTGNGYNEQFF,TGCGCCAGCAGCCAATGGGGGACAGGGAATGGCTACAATGAGCAGTTCTTC
TRBD1,TRBJ1-4,-,TRBV11-3,CASSFRGQAEEKLFF,TGTGCCAGCAGCTTTAGAGGACAGGCGGAGGAAAAACTGTTTTTT